A selection of T cell receptor beta chains follows, all from one sample in a study of graft-versus-host responses after intestinal transplantation. The method was immunoSEQ multiplex PCR; TCRdb's version includes in-frame clones alone and lacks a portion of them. The table records around 17,000 clones, 70% to 85% of them present only once. Here the sequenced sample was ileum tissue, taken 17 days after transplant. The source of these receptors is a human patient who received an intestinal transplant, so some T cells may come from the graft donor. The CDR3 runs from the conserved cysteine through the conserved F or W. Each record gives: V gene, J gene, CDR3 protein.

V: TRBV6-1; J: TRBJ1-5; CDR3: CASSEIRTGGSNQPQHF
V: TRBV18; J: TRBJ2-1; CDR3: CASSMDRGWYNEQFF
V: TRBV30; J: TRBJ2-3; CDR3: CAWSVFGGIPTDTQYF
V: TRBV9; J: TRBJ2-1; CDR3: CASSVTWTSGTSSYNEQFF
V: TRBV11-3; J: TRBJ2-2; CDR3: CASSFGGVAGELFF
V: TRBV4-1; J: TRBJ1-5; CDR3: CASSQSGQGLQPQHF
V: TRBV28; J: TRBJ1-2; CDR3: CASSRQGAGIDGYTF
V: TRBV18; J: TRBJ2-5; CDR3: CASSPGVQETQYF
V: TRBV4-3; J: TRBJ2-4; CDR3: CASSQGVGNIQYF
V: TRBV4-2; J: TRBJ2-7; CDR3: CASSPLTRPYEQYF
V: TRBV6-1; J: TRBJ2-4; CDR3: CASKGTLAAKNIQYF
V: TRBV30; J: -; CDR3: CAWSSGSSYEQYF
V: TRBV27; J: TRBJ2-4; CDR3: CASSLRGRGGIQYF
V: TRBV11-2; J: TRBJ2-7; CDR3: CASSLAPVSSYEQYF
V: TRBV4-2; J: TRBJ2-7; CDR3: CASSQDETVTYEQYF
V: TRBV18; J: TRBJ2-3; CDR3: CASSQKGPQSIPDTQYF
V: TRBV6-4; J: TRBJ2-7; CDR3: CAIGRSYEQYF